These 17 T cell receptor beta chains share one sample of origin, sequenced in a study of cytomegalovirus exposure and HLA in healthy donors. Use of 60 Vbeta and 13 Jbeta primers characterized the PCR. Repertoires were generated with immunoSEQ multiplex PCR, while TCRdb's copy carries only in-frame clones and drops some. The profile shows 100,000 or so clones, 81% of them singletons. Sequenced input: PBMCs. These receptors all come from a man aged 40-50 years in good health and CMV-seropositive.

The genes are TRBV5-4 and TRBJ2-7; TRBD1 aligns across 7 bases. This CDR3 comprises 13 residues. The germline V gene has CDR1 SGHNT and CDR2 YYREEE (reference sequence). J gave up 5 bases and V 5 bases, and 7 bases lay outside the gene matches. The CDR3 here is CASSSDRPNEQYF. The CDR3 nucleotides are TGTGCCAGCAGTTCGGACAGGCCCAACGAGCAGTACTTC.

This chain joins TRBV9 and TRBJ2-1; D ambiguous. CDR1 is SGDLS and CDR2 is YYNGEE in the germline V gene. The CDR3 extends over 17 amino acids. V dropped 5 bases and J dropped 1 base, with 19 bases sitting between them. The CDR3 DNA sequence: TGTGCCAGCAGGGGCCGCAGTCCCAGGATGTCCTACAATGAGCAGTTCTTC. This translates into CASRGRSPRMSYNEQFF.

CDR3 in DNA: TGTGCCAGCAGTTACTCTAGCGGGGGGGCCGTACGGTTCTTC. Its translation: CASSYSSGGAVRFF. V gene TRBV6-5 combines with J gene TRBJ2-1, with 11 bases identical to TRBD2. CDR3 length: 14 residues. J was trimmed by 15 bases and V by 0 bases; bases with no gene match: 7. The germline gives CDR1 MNHEY, CDR2 SVGAGI.

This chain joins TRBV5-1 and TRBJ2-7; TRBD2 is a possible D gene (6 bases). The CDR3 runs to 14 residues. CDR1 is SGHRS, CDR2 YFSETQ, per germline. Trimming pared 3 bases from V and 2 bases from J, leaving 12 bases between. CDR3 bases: TGCGCCAGCAGCTCAGTTAGCGGAACCTACGAGCAGTACTTC. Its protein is CASSSVSGTYEQYF. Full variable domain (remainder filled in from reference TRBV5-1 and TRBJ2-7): KAGVTQTPRYLIKTRGQQVTLSCSPISGHRSVSWYQQTPGQGLQFLFEYFSETQRNKGNFPGRFSGRQFSNSRSEMNVSTLELGDSALYLCASSSVSGTYEQYFGPGTRLTVT.

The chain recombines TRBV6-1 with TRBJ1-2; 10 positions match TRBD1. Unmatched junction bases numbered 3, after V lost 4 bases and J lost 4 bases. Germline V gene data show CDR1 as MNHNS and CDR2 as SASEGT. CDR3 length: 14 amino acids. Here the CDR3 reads CASSGGQGRYGYTF. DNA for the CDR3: TGTGCCAGCAGTGGGGGACAGGGGCGCTATGGCTACACCTTC.

In nucleotides, the CDR3 is TGTGCCAGCAGCCCACCACATGGGGTAGCGGGAGGCTATGAGCAGTTCTTC. This sequence encodes CASSPPHGVAGGYEQFF. The rearrangement joins TRBV9 to TRBJ2-1, with 10 bases aligning to TRBD2. Trimming cost V 4 bases and J 8 bases; bases outside gene matches: 15. Germline CDR1 and CDR2: SGDLS and YYNGEE. This CDR3 region has 17 residues.

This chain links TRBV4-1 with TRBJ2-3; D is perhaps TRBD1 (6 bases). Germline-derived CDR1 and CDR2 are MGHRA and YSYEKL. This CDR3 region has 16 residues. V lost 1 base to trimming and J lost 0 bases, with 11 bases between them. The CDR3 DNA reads TGCGCCAGCAGCCAAGTTCCAGGGGCCAGCACAGATACGCAGTATTTT. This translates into CASSQVPGASTDTQYF.

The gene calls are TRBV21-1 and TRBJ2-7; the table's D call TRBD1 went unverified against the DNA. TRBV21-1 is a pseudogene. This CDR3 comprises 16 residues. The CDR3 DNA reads TGTGCCAGCAGGAAAATAACCCAGGGGGCTGCATACGAGCAGTACTTC. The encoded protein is CASRKITQGAAYEQYF.

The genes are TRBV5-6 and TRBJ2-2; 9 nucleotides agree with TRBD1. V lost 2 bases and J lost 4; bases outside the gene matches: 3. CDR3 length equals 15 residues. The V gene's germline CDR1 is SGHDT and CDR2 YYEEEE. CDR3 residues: CASSFGTGSTGELFF. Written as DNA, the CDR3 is TGTGCCAGCAGCTTCGGGACAGGGTCCACCGGGGAGCTGTTTTTT.

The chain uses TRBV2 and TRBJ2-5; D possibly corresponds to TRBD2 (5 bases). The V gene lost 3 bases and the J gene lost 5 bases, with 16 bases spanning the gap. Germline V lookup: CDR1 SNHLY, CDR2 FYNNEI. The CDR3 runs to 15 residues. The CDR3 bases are TGTGCCAGCAGTGAGACGGTCCGGCGGGCGGAGACCCAGTACTTC. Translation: CASSETVRRAETQYF.

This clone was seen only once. The CDR3 protein is CASSYNRDRGHYEQYF. CDR3 DNA sequence: TGTGCCAGCAGTTACAACCGGGACAGGGGTCACTACGAGCAGTACTTC. The V and J genes are TRBV6-6 and TRBJ2-7; 10 positions match TRBD1. The CDR3 is made up of 16 amino acids. J gave up 3 bases and V 2 bases, and 7 bases lay outside the gene matches. Germline loops: CDR1 MNHNY, CDR2 SVGAGI (reference sequence).

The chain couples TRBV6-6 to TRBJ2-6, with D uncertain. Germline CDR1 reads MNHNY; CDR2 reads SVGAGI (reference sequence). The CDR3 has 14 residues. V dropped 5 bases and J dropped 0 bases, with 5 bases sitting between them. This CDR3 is CASSHISGANVLTF. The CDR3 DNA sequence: TGTGCCAGCAGTCACATCTCTGGGGCCAACGTCCTGACTTTC.

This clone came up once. The CDR3 DNA reads as TGTGCCAGCAGCCAGGACAGGGGGGCAACTAATGAAAAACTGTTTTTT. Protein sequence: CASSQDRGATNEKLFF. The chain uses TRBV2 and TRBJ1-4; 10 nucleotides line up with TRBD1. The CDR3 spans 16 residues. Per the germline V gene, CDR1 is SNHLY and CDR2 is FYNNEI. V gave up 6 bases and J gave up 0 bases; unmatched junction bases: 4. The whole variable domain, remainder taken from reference TRBV2 and TRBJ1-4, is EPEVTQTPSHQVTQMGQEVILRCVPISNHLYFYWYRQILGQKVEFLVSFYNNEISEKSEIFDDQFSVERPDGSNFTLKIRSTKLEDSAMYFCASSQDRGATNEKLFFGSGTQLSVL.

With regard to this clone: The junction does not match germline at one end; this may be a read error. The CDR3 protein is CASSPSVASGANVLTF. CDR3 coding DNA: TGTGCTAGCAGCCCATCAGTGGCCTCTGGGGCCAACGTCCTGACTTTC. The rearrangement uses TRBV7-7 and TRBJ2-6; D remains unclear. Germline CDR1 and CDR2: SSHAT and FNYEAQ (reference sequence). This CDR3 contains 16 residues.

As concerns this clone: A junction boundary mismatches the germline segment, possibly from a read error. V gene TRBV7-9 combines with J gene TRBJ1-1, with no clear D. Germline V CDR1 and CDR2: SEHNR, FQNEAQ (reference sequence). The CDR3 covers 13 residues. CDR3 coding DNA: TGTTCCAGCGCCTATTACCCGGGCACTGAAGCTTTCTTT. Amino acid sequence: CSSAYYPGTEAFF.

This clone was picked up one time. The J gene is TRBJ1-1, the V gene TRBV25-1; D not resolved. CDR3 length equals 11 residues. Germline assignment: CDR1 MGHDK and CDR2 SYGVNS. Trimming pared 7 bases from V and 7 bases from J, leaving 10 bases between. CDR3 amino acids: CASTRYSEAFF. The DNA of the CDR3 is TGTGCCAGCACCAGGTACAGTGAAGCTTTCTTT.

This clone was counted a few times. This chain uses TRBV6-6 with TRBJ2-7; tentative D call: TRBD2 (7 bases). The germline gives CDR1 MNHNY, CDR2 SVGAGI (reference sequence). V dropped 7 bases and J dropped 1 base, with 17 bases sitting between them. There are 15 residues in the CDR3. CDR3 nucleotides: TGTGCCAGCACCAAGGGGGGGGAAAGATCCTACGAGCAGTACTTC. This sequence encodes CASTKGGERSYEQYF.